The source of this T cell receptor beta chain is a study of CD8+ T cells in alopecia areata. Turning to the study itself: Severity was scored as percentage of affected scalp area in treated patients. The study's findings and limits: There were also resident alphabeta T cells of normal skin sequenced in scalp samples.

Treatment indicated: oral pan-JAK inhibitor, 5-10 mg twice daily. Alopecia areata patients provided lesional scalp punch biopsies and peripheral blood. Concerning this clone: Its target is not known.

Isolated RNA was reverse transcribed into cDNA used as the sequencing template. Sequenced by immunoSEQ multiplex PCR; TCRdb stores in-frame clones only, minus some. The sample carries over 200,000 clones, 64% recorded once. The CDR3 consists of 16 residues. Per germline, CDR1 LGHNA and CDR2 YSLEER. V was shortened by 1 base and J by 1 base, with 13 bases between the two germline ends. The rearrangement joins TRBV4-3 to TRBJ1-2; D remains unclear. The specimen was CD4+ T cells sorted from blood, collected at week 4, from a patient treated with tofacitinib. The receptor's source is a human donor with alopecia areata. CDR3 region: CASSQGGGAFNYGYTF. CDR3 bases: TGCGCCAGCAGCCAAGGCGGAGGCGCATTTAACTATGGCTACACCTTC.